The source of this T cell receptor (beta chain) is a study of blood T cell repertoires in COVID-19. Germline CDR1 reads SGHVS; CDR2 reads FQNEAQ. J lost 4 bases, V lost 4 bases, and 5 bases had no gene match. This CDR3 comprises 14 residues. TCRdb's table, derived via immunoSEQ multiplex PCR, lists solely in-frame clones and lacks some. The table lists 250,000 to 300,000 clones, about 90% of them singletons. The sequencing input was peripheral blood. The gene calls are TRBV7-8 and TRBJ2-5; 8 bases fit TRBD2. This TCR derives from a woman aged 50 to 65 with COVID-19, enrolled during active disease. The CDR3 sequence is CASSYPTSAETQYF. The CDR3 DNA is TGTGCCAGCAGCTATCCGACTAGCGCAGAGACCCAGTACTTC.